A single sample gave rise to the 4 T cell receptor beta chains below, sequenced in a study of glioma-infiltrating T cells (dated by TCRdb to about 2016). Sequencing was performed on an Illumina MiSeq. TCR alpha and beta CDR3 regions were amplified with the iRepertoire nested amplicon-rescue multiplex PCR (arm-PCR) platform from RNA. The public reads were reprocessed in TCRdb via fastp at Q25 and MiXCR, keeping in-frame beta chains. Rows with a matching CDR3 protein are joined into one entry that keeps the most common DNA and genes. The sample profile shows some 180,000 distinct CDR3 sequences; roughly a third of them were found once. 20% of the sample belongs to the ten largest clones. Sequencing used glioma tissue, nonneoplastic brain tissue, or PBMCs (not recorded which). The receptor source for this set is a human donor with low-grade glioma or glioblastoma, undergoing nonglioma brain surgery, or in good health (not recorded which).

This clonotype was counted ten times or more. This chain connects TRBV28 to TRBJ1-3, with no clear D. The V and J ends lost 7 bases and 0 bases respectively, with 4 bases between them. Germline V gene data show CDR1 as MDHEN and CDR2 as SYDVKM. The CDR3 runs to 12 residues. The CDR3 protein is CASMNSGNTIYF. Written as DNA, the CDR3 is TGTGCCAGCATGAACTCTGGAAACACCATATATTTT.

As for this clonotype: Possible read error: a much larger clone is one base away. The chain's CDR3 is CASSLTVQETKYF. DNA for the CDR3: TGTGCCAGCAGCTTAACCGTCCAAGAGACCAAGTACTTC. The chain combines TRBV7-2 with TRBJ2-5; D is unclear. CDR1 and CDR2 from the germline V gene are SGHTA and FQGNSA. This CDR3 spans 13 amino acids.

J is TRBJ2-5 and V is TRBV6-1, with D perhaps TRBD1 or TRBD2 (5 bases each). The CDR3 is 14 amino acids. Trimming cost V 6 bases and J 5 bases, with 16 bases left between them. Germline V gene lookup returns CDR1 MNHNS and CDR2 SASEGT. CDR3 residues: CASSVGTLPETQYF. DNA for the CDR3: TGTGCCAGCAGCGTGGGGACCCTACCGGAGACCCAGTACTTC.

This clonotype was seen only a few times. Since a much larger clone is just one base distant, this may be a read error. V usage is TRBV20-1 and J usage is TRBJ1-5, with no clear D. This CDR3 is built from 15 residues. CDR1 DFQATT and CDR2 SNEGSKA come from the germline V gene (reference sequence). The CDR3 reads CSARVQPDSDQPQHF. The CDR3 nucleotides are TGCAGTGCTAGAGTACAGCCCGATAGCGATCAGCCCCAGCATTTT.